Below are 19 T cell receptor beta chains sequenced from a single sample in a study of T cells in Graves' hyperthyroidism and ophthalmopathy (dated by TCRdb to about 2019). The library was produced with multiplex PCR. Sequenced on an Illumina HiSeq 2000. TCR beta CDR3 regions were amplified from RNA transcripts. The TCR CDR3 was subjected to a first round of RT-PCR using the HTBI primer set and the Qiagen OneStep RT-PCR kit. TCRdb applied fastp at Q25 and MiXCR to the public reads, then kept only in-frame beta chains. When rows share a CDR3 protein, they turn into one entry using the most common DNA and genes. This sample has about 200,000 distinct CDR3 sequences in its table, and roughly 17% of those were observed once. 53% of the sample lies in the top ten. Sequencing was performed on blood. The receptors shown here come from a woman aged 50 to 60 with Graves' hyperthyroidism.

The CDR3, as DNA: TGTGCCAGTAGGGGACAGCCCTCCTACAATGAGCAGTTCTTC. Protein sequence: CASRGQPSYNEQFF. This rearrangement joins TRBV19 to TRBJ2-1; 7 nucleotides match TRBD1. Germline assignment: CDR1 LNHDA and CDR2 SQIVND (reference sequence). There are 14 residues in the CDR3. Losses at the gene ends were 6 bases for V and 0 bases for J; bases not matched to a gene: 2.

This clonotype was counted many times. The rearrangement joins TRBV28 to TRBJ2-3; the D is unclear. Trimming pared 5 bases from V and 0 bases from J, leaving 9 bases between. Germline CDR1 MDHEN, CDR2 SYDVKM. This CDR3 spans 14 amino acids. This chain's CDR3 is CASSPPSSTDTQYF. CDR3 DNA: TGTGCCAGCAGTCCCCCGTCTAGCACAGATACGCAGTATTTT.

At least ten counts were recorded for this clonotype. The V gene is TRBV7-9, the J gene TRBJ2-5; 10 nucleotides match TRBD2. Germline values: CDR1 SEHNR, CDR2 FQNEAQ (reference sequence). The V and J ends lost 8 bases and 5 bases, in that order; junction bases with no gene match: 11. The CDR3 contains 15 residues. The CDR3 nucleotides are TGTGCCAGCGATGAGCGGGAGGGCCCTAGGGAGACCCAGTACTTC. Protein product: CASDEREGPRETQYF.

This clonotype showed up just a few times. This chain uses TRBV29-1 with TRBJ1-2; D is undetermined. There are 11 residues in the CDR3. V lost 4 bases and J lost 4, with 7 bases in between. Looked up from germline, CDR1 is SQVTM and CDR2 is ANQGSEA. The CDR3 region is CSVVGPYGYTF. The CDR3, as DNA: TGCAGCGTTGTAGGTCCCTATGGCTACACCTTC.

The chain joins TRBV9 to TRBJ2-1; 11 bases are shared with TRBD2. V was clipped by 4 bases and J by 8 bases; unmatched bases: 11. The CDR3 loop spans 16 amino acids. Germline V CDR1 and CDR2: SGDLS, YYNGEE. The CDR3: CASSPIPTSGNDEQFF. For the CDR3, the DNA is TGTGCCAGCAGCCCAATCCCGACTAGCGGGAACGATGAGCAGTTCTTC.

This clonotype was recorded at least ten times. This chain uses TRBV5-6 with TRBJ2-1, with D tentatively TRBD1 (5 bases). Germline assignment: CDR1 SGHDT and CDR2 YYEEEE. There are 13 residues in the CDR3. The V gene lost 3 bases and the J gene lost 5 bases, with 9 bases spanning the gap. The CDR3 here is CASSSDNHNEQFF. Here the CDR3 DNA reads TGTGCCAGCAGCTCGGACAATCACAATGAGCAGTTCTTC.

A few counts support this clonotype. The CDR3 loop reads CASSRWDRIYEQYF. In nucleotides, the CDR3 is TGTGCCAGCAGCAGATGGGACAGGATCTACGAGCAGTACTTC. This chain connects TRBV5-6 to TRBJ2-7; TRBD1 matches at 8 bases. CDR3 length: 14 amino acids. Looked up from germline, CDR1 is SGHDT and CDR2 is YYEEEE. V trimming: 4 bases; J trimming: 3 bases; junction bases outside the gene matches: 6.

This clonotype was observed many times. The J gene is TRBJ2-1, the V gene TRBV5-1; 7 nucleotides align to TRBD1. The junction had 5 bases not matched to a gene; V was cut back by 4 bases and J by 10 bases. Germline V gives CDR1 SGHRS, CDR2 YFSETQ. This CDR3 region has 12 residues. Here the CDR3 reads CASSLGQEEQFF. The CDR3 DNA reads TGCGCCAGCAGCCTTGGACAGGAAGAGCAGTTCTTC. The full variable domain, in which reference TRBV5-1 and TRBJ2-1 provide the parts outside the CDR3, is KAGVTQTPRYLIKTRGQQVTLSCSPISGHRSVSWYQQTPGQGLQFLFEYFSETQRNKGNFPGRFSGRQFSNSRSEMNVSTLELGDSALYLCASSLGQEEQFFGPGTRLTVL.

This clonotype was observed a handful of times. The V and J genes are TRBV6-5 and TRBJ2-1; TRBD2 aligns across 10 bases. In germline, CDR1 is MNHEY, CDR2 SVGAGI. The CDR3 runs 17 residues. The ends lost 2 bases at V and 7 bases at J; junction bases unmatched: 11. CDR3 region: CASSYQKAGGPLNEQFF. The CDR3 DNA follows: TGTGCCAGCAGTTACCAGAAAGCGGGAGGGCCATTAAATGAGCAGTTCTTC.

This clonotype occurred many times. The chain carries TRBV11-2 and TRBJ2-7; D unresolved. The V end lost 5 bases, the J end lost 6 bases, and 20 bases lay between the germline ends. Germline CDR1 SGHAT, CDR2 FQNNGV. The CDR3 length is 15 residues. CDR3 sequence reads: CASSPRTSSPSEQYF. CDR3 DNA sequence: TGTGCCAGCAGCCCGAGGACGTCCTCCCCCTCCGAGCAGTACTTC.

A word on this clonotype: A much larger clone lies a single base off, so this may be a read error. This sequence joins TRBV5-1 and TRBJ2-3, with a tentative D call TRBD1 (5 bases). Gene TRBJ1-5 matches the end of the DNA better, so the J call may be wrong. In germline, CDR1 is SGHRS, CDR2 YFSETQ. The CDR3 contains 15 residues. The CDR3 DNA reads TGCGCCAGCAGCTTGGAGGCCAGGGTTACGGATACGCAGCATTTT. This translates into CASSLEARVTDTQHF.

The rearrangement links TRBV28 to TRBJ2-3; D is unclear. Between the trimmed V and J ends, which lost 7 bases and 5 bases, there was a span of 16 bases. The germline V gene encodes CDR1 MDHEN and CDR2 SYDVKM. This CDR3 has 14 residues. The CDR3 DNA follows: TGTGCCAGCATTAACCCGATTTACGGAGATACGCAGTATTTT. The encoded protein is CASINPIYGDTQYF.

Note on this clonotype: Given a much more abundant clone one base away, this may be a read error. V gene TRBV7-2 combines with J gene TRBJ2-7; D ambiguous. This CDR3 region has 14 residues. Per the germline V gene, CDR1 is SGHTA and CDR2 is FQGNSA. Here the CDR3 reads CASSWNGAPYGQYF. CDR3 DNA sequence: TGTGCCAGCAGCTGGAACGGAGCCCCGTACGGGCAGTACTTC.

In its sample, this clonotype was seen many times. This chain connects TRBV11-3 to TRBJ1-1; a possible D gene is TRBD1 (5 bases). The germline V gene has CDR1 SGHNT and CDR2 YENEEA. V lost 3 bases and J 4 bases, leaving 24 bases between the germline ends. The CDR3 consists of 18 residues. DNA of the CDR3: TGTGCCAGCAGCTTTAGGGGCCCGATTGGGGCAGGGATCACTGAAGCTTTCTTT. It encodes CASSFRGPIGAGITEAFF.

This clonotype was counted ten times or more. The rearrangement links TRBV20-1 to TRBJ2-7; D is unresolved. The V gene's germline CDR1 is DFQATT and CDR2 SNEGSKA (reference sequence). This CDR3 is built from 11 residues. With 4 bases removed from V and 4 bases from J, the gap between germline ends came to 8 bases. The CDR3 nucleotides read TGCAGTGCTAAACCCAAATACGAGCAGTACTTC. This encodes CSAKPKYEQYF.

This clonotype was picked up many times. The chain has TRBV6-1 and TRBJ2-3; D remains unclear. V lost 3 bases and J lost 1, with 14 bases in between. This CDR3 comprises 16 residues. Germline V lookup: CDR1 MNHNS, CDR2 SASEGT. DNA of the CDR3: TGTGCCAGCAGTGAGCCTCGGCTAGGAGGCACAGATACGCAGTATTTT. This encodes CASSEPRLGGTDTQYF.

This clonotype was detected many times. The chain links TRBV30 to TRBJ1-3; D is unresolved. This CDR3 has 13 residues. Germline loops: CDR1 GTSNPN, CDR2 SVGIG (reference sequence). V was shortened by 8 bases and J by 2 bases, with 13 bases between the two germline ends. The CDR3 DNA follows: TGTGCCGGTTCACGGGCCGCTGGAAACACCATATATTTT. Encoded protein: CAGSRAAGNTIYF.

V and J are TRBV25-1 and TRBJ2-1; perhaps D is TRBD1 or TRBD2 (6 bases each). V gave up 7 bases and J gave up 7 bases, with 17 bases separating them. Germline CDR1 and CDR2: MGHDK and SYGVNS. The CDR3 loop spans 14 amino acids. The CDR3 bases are TGTGCCAGCACCCGAGGGGGGTGGAATAATGAGCAGTTCTTC. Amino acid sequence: CASTRGGWNNEQFF.

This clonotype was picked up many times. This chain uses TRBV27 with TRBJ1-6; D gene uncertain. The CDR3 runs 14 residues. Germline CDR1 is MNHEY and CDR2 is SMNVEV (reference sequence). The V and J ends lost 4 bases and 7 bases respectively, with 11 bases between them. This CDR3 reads CASSSGGRNSPLHF. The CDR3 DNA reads TGTGCCAGCAGTTCGGGAGGGCGGAATTCACCCCTCCACTTT.